Listed here are 8 T cell receptor beta chains from one sample, sequenced in a study of T-cell memory formation after mild COVID-19. TCRdb processed the 5' RACE reads anew with MiXCR; each CDR3 protein has one entry. The sample carries roughly 500,000 distinct CDR3 sequences, over 20% recorded once. The sequencing input was PBMCs or a T cell subset sorted from them (not recorded which). These receptors originate from an adult woman who had mild COVID-19 (a few samples of this study predate the infection). Cell type and time point are not known.

This clonotype was seen only once. The chain couples TRBV6-1 to TRBJ2-3, with 7 bases that match TRBD1. Trimming took 0 bases from V and 6 from J; bases not matched to a gene: 6. The CDR3 length is 15 residues. Germline loops: CDR1 MNHNS, CDR2 SASEGT. The CDR3 DNA is TGTGCCAGCAGTGAAGCGAGGGGGCGCGGGGATACGCAGTATTTT. Encoded protein: CASSEARGRGDTQYF.

This clonotype showed up just a few times. The V and J genes are TRBV11-2 and TRBJ2-5, with 8 bases that match TRBD2. V trimming: 4 bases; J trimming: 5 bases; junction bases outside the gene matches: 9. The CDR3 runs to 15 residues. CDR1 is SGHAT, CDR2 FQNNGV, per germline. The CDR3 here is CASSSFGGGAETQYF. Written as DNA, the CDR3 is TGTGCCAGCAGCTCCTTCGGGGGGGGAGCGGAGACCCAGTACTTC.

The chain uses TRBV6-1 and TRBJ2-3; the D gene is possibly TRBD1 (6 bases). The germline V gene encodes CDR1 MNHNS and CDR2 SASEGT. The CDR3 runs to 14 residues. With 6 bases removed from V and 4 bases from J, the gap between germline ends came to 14 bases. The CDR3 region has the DNA TGTGCCAGCAGGGTACAGGGTAGTTCAGATACGCAGTATTTT. Amino acids: CASRVQGSSDTQYF.

This clonotype was seen more than once but under ten times. This rearrangement joins TRBV7-6 to TRBJ2-3; 14 positions match TRBD2. The CDR3 loop spans 21 amino acids. Trimming cost V 2 bases and J 0 bases; bases outside gene matches: 13. From germline, CDR1 is SGHVS and CDR2 FNYEAQ. The CDR3 is CASSLFGTAGTSGRSTDTQYF. As DNA, the CDR3 is TGTGCCAGCAGCTTATTCGGGACAGCTGGGACTAGCGGGAGAAGCACAGATACGCAGTATTTT.

This chain joins TRBV29-1 and TRBJ2-7; 9 positions match TRBD1. The CDR3 runs 16 residues. J gave up 2 bases and V 4 bases, and 12 bases lay outside the gene matches. CDR1 and CDR2 from the germline V gene are SQVTM and ANQGSEA. CDR3 bases: TGCAGCGTTGTTGGAGTCGGGACAGGGACTACCTACGAGCAGTACTTC. Residues: CSVVGVGTGTTYEQYF.

This rearrangement joins TRBV7-9 to TRBJ2-7; 10 bases agree with TRBD1. Trimming cost V 3 bases and J 0 bases; bases outside gene matches: 5. CDR1 is SEHNR and CDR2 is FQNEAQ in the germline V gene (reference sequence). This CDR3 has 16 residues. The CDR3 here is CASSFGTGANSYEQYF. As DNA, the CDR3 is TGTGCCAGCAGCTTCGGGACAGGGGCGAACTCCTACGAGCAGTACTTC. The whole variable domain, filled in from reference TRBV7-9 and TRBJ2-7, reads DTGVSQNPRHKITKRGQNVTFRCDPISEHNRLYWYRQTLGQGPEFLTYFQNEAQLEKSRLLSDRFSAERPKGSFSTLEIQRTEQGDSAMYLCASSFGTGANSYEQYFGPGTRLTVT.

The table lists this clonotype with many counts. CDR3 DNA sequence: TGCGCCAGCAGCCAGGACAGGGGGCTCTACGAGCAGTACTTC. Translation gives CASSQDRGLYEQYF. This sequence joins TRBV4-3 and TRBJ2-7; 11 bases fit TRBD1. The germline V gene has CDR1 LGHNA and CDR2 YSLEER. The V gene end was trimmed by 3 bases and the J gene end by 3 bases; junction bases not matched to a gene: 1. The CDR3 covers 14 residues.

V and J are TRBV24-1 and TRBJ2-2; 9 bases agree with TRBD1. J gave up 5 bases and V 4 bases, and 4 bases lay outside the gene matches. The CDR3 covers 15 residues. CDR1 and CDR2 (germline): KGHDR, SFDVKD. The CDR3 DNA reads as TGTGCCACCAGTGACGCCGGGACAGGGACCGGGGAGCTGTTTTTT. This gives the protein CATSDAGTGTGELFF.